The rows below give T cell receptor beta chains drawn from one sample of a study of blood T cell repertoires in COVID-19. Here immunoSEQ multiplex PCR was the method, and the copy in TCRdb shows in-frame clones only, minus some. The repertoire holds about 160,000 clones, with more than 60% as singletons. Sequencing used peripheral blood. The receptor set was obtained from a man aged 65-85 years with acute or convalescent COVID-19. Both conserved end residues are trimmed from each CDR3.

v_gene	CDR3aa
TRBV2	ASSGPGVTEAF
TRBV11-3	ASRPGGGKGETQY
TRBV3-1/TRBV3-2	ASSQDVIAGVGEQY
TRBV29-1	SATDRGGYGYT
TRBV9	ASSVRDINTEAF
TRBV12-5	ASGPGESNQPQH
TRBV7-9	ASSKTDYGYT
TRBV27	ASSLYAGGMEQY
TRBV6-5	ASSPIGRGNTEAF
TRBV13	ASSWALGAGGTRETQY
TRBV19	ASSAGTGTEKLF
TRBV12-3/TRBV12-4	ASSLGQGGKLF
TRBV27	ASSLQGASYEQY
TRBV5-4	ASSFGLAGGTDTQY
TRBV5-1	ASRTGGNTEAF
TRBV19	ASSSRESNQPQH
TRBV28	ASSSGVRGYT
TRBV27	ASSLVRSTGELF
TRBV14	ASSRNIRDTQY
TRBV7-2	ASSLEALAGGQETQY
TRBV6-5	ASSSAYEQY
TRBV18	ASSPPVGATNEKLF
TRBV5-1	ASSLVGRGDEQY
TRBV19	ASSPTRKDLLY
TRBV27	ASRGLADSYEQY
TRBV7-9	ASSHRTSSVGEQY
TRBV6-5	ASSPSGGAFDEQF
TRBV5-1	ASSLVADLDTQY
TRBV19	ASTEYSGGTSTGELF
TRBV7-8	ASPGGLAGGGTGELF
TRBV6-9	ASSYRDSHPRPLH
TRBV11-3	ASSFQADSPLH
TRBV6-5	ASSPGTSGSPSQY
TRBV7-9	ASTGTGENEKLF
TRBV28	ASSINGQGLNEKLF
TRBV30	AWSVDLTGNSPLH
TRBV5-1	ASSRPGQGYEQY
TRBV7-2	ASSFTGWNYGYT
TRBV7-9	ASSPPGQGFTSEQF
TRBV28	ASRLRDSLVEQY
TRBV2	ASSDDRGETDTQY
TRBV5-3	ARSPGQGAPLSSYNEQF
TRBV27	ASSFNRTPREQY
TRBV19	ASSRGRNSNQPQH
TRBV5-6	ASSLERGGDYNEQF
TRBV11-2	ASSLDGNNEQF
TRBV6-2/TRBV6-3	ASSFRGTNQPQH
TRBV11-3	ASSTNRGRTETQY
TRBV10-3	AISESLAGASYNEQF
TRBV2	ASRADPYEQY
TRBV5-8	ASTLSGRSYNEQF
TRBV20-1	SAVINEQF
TRBV14	ASSQGASGTGELF
TRBV28	ASSLGGRIYEQY
TRBV7-8	ASRVYETEAF
TRBV5-1	ASSLDWLGAGELF
TRBV6-2/TRBV6-3	ASSHGQFNQPQH